These T cell receptor beta chains were read from a single sample in a study of Ad26.COV2.S vaccination and SARS-CoV-2 variants. Sequenced by immunoSEQ multiplex PCR; TCRdb stores in-frame clones only, minus some. The data contain a few hundred thousand clones, around nine tenths of them singletons. The sample was peripheral blood, taken in a trial of Ad26.COV2.S vaccine versus placebo. Receptor source: a person between 18 and 60 years old who received the Ad26.COV2.S COVID-19 vaccine or a placebo. The CDR3 runs from the conserved cysteine through the conserved F or W. The order of the fields is V gene, J gene, CDR3 protein.

>TRBV29-1|TRBJ1-1
CSVGLGARTEAFF
>TRBV12-3/TRBV12-4|TRBJ1-4
CASNRAYEKLFF
>TRBV27|TRBJ2-7
CASRLGQAAGEQYF
>TRBV4-1|TRBJ2-7
CASSPGQGSGYEQYF
>TRBV3-1/TRBV3-2|TRBJ1-1
CASSQERSTEAFF
>TRBV18|TRBJ2-3
CASSLERVTDTQYF
>TRBV6-6|TRBJ1-3
CASSSGTPGNTIYF
>TRBV30|TRBJ1-5
CAWSGGFNQPQHF
>TRBV27|TRBJ2-7
CASSLKGSYEQYF
>TRBV5-4|TRBJ2-1
CASSSKRSGRPYNEQFF
>TRBV10-3|TRBJ1-5
CAISSDPLPQHF
>TRBV27|TRBJ2-7
CASSLRLAGSYEQYF
>TRBV6-5|TRBJ1-5
CAVSLGTGAEPQHF
>TRBV5-1|TRBJ2-6
CASSLAFLGAGANVLTF
>TRBV6-6|TRBJ1-2
CASSYSPDYYGYTF
>TRBV2|TRBJ1-2
CASSETGANGYTF
>TRBV24-1|TRBJ2-3
CATSDYSTDTQYF
>TRBV7-6|TRBJ2-1
CASSLKGGRGDEQFF
>TRBV28|TRBJ2-7
CASRIGTEPRYEQYF
>TRBV7-9|TRBJ1-2
CASSPGQGAWGYTF
>TRBV19|TRBJ1-5
CAGGQGSQPQHF
>TRBV30|TRBJ1-6
CAWRGNRAQTPLHF
>TRBV29-1|TRBJ2-3
CSVYSDTQYF
>TRBV19|TRBJ1-2
CAGSGGSNYGYTF
>TRBV6-5|TRBJ2-7
CASRSTGSYEQYF
>TRBV4-1|TRBJ1-5
CASSQDEGLGNQPQHF
>TRBV30|TRBJ1-5
CAWSAPGQGHQPQHF
>TRBV4-3|TRBJ1-3
CASSPGFAGGSSGNTIYF
>TRBV3-1/TRBV3-2|TRBJ2-7
CASGPGVGVYEQYF
>TRBV19|TRBJ2-7
CASSIRGTGANYEQYF
>TRBV11-2|TRBJ1-2
CASSPITANYGYTF
>TRBV28|TRBJ1-2
CASSTGDNYGYTF
>TRBV2|TRBJ2-1
CASSTLAGGLHEQFF
>TRBV5-4|TRBJ2-7
CASSSRTSGSYEQYF
>TRBV5-4|TRBJ1-6
CASSLEGSHNSPLHF
>TRBV28|TRBJ1-3
CASRLQGYGNTIYF